This T cell receptor (beta chain) is drawn from a study of T cells in localized non-small cell lung cancer. On this clone: No antigen is known for it.

Germline V gene sequence: CDR1 SEHNR, CDR2 FQNEAQ (reference sequence). The V gene lost 2 bases and the J gene lost 4 bases, with 9 bases spanning the gap. This CDR3 region has 13 residues. Findings and caveats of the study: In adjacent lung appeared a median about 57 of the top 100 tumor clones. Uninvolved adjacent lung showed peak T cell clonality, exceeding tumor. Greater blood T cell density accompanied longer overall survival. The tumor had only one region sequenced, so heterogeneity remains possible.

Clones were read by immunoSEQ multiplex PCR, and TCRdb kept only the in-frame ones, dropping some. The sample yields tens of thousands of clones, around 93% seen once. The sample here was peripheral blood mononuclear cells, taken before any cancer treatment. The chain couples TRBV7-9 to TRBJ2-7; D gene unclear. This sequence was found in a female donor at least 60 years old with stage II lung adenocarcinoma. The CDR3 sequence: CASSLTMPYEQYF. The DNA of the CDR3 is TGTGCCAGCAGCTTAACAATGCCTTACGAGCAGTACTTC.